This T cell receptor beta chain was documented in a study of Ad26.COV2.S vaccination and SARS-CoV-2 variants. At the level of the study: Recipients of Ad26.COV2.S got it intramuscularly, once or twice 56 days apart. General observations from the study: Using TCR breadth and depth analyses may have led to underestimated total T cell responses.

Sequencing used immunoSEQ multiplex PCR; TCRdb keeps in-frame clones, though not all of them. The table has approximately 400,000 clones, 83% seen once. Germline loops: CDR1 WNHNN, CDR2 SYGVQD (reference sequence). V lost 6 bases and J lost 5; bases outside the gene matches: 4. This CDR3 region has 13 residues. As for this clone: Its target is not known.

As to treatment: about 20 received Ad26.COV2.S at low or high dose, single or two shots; 5 received placebo; per-sample allocation not given. The study sampled participants on day 63 after the first vaccine or placebo injection. As its vector, the vaccine had Ad26, which expressed Wuhan-strain SARS-CoV-2 spike. The TCR sequence derives from a person aged 18 to 59 who received the Ad26.COV2.S COVID-19 vaccine or a placebo. J is TRBJ2-5 and V is TRBV10-1; 9 bases are a match to TRBD1. The sample here was peripheral blood, taken in a trial of Ad26.COV2.S vaccine versus placebo. The CDR3 spells CASSLTGGETQYF. The CDR3 nucleotides read TGCGCCAGCAGCTTGACAGGGGGGGAGACCCAGTACTTC.